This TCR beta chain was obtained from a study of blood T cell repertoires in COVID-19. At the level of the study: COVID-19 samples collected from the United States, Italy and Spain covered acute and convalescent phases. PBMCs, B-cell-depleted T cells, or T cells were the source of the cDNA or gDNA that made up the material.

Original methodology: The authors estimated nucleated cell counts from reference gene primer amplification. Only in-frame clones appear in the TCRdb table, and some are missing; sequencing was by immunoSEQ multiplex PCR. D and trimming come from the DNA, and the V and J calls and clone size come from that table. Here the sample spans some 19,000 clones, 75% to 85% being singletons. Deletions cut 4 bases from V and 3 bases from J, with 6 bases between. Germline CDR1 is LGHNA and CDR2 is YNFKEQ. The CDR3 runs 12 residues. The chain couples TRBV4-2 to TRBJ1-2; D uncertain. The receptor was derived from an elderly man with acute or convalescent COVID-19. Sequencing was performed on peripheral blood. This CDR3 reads CASSRRDYGYTF. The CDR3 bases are TGTGCCAGCAGCCGTCGGGACTATGGCTACACCTTC.